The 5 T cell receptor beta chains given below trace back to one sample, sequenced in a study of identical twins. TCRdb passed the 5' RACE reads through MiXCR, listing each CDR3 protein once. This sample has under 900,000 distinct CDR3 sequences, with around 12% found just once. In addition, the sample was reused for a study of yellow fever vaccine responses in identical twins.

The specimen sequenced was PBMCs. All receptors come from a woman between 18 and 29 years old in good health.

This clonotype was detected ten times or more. CDR3: CASSQPGLAGVNEQFF. CDR3 nucleotides: TGTGCCAGCAGCCAACCAGGACTAGCGGGGGTAAATGAGCAGTTCTTC. The V and J genes are TRBV3-1 and TRBJ2-1, with TRBD2 matching 13 bases. The length of the CDR3 is 16 residues. CDR1 LGHDT and CDR2 YNNKEL come from the germline V gene (reference sequence). J gave up 7 bases and V 2 bases, and 5 bases lay outside the gene matches.

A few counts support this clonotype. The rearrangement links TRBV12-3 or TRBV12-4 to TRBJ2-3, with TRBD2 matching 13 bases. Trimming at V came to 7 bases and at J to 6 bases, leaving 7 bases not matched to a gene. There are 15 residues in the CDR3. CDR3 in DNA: TGTGCCAGCACCCTACTAGCGGGGGGGGTGGATACGCAGTATTTT. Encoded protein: CASTLLAGGVDTQYF.

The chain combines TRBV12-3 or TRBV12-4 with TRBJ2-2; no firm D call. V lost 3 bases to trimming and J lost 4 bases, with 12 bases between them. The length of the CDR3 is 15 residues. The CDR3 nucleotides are TGTGCCAGCAGTTTGGAACCGCCCCGCACCGGGGAGCTGTTTTTT. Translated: CASSLEPPRTGELFF.

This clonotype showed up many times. CDR3 sequence: CASSPGGGYSYNEQFF. In DNA form, the CDR3 reads TGTGCCAGCAGCCCCGGGGGGGGCTACTCCTACAATGAGCAGTTCTTC. The rearrangement links TRBV7-8 to TRBJ2-1; the match to TRBD2 covers 8 bases. The V gene's germline CDR1 is SGHVS and CDR2 FQNEAQ. The ends lost 5 bases at V and 0 bases at J; junction bases unmatched: 6. The CDR3 length is 16 residues.

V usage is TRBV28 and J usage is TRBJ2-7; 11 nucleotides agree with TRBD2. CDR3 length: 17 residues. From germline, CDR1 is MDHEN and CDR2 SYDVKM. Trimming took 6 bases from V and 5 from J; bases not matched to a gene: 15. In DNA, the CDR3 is TGTGCCAGCAGCCTAAACCCTAGACTAGCGGGACCCAACGAGCAGTACTTC. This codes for CASSLNPRLAGPNEQYF.